The rows below give T cell receptor beta chains drawn from one sample of a study of human T cells and chemical hapten exposure. TCRdb processed the RACE reads anew with MiXCR; each CDR3 protein has one entry. In the table there are a few hundred thousand distinct CDR3 sequences, roughly 5% of which are singletons. Sample: whole blood, taken in connection with sensitization to the hapten diphenylcyclopropenone (DPC). All receptors come from a woman aged 45 to 65 with alopecia areata. Some clones in this sample may be carry-over from other donors' samples. The conserved cysteine and the conserved F or W are not part of the CDR3 here. A clone size is listed for some rows: how often the clone was seen (once, few, many), or a class if it is expanded.

v_call clone_size cdr3_aa
TRBV20-1 NA SASLTGGETQY
TRBV6-2/TRBV6-3 few ASSAPGLATHEQY
TRBV4-2 many ASSQALLAAYNEQF
TRBV6-5 many ASSWTSGRSGELF
TRBV9 NA ASSVDSGTGKNIQY
TRBV28 many ASSLSAYNEQF
TRBV4-3 NA ASSQDLGGAGANVLT
TRBV12-3/TRBV12-4 many ASSFQGVNSEQY
TRBV11-2 NA ASSLPTNEQF
TRBV28 many ASSSHRGPRGAF